Presented here are 25 T cell receptor beta chains from one specimen sequenced in a study of CD8 T cells in ankylosing spondylitis (dated by TCRdb to between 2016 and 2019). The library came from 5' RACE. Instrument on record: Illumina HiSeq 2500. The public reads were reprocessed in TCRdb via fastp at Q25 and MiXCR, keeping in-frame beta chains. When rows share a CDR3 protein, they turn into one entry using the most common DNA and genes. The sample records under 400,000 distinct CDR3 sequences, about 9.9% of which are singletons. The biggest ten clones account for roughly 9% of the sample. Material for sequencing was blood, either unsorted or a sorted T cell fraction (not recorded which). Receptors were obtained from a female donor with ankylosing spondylitis or in good health (not recorded which).

There are many counts of this clonotype. The V gene is TRBV20-1, the J gene TRBJ2-5, with 10 bases aligning to TRBD2. CDR3 length: 14 amino acids. The V gene end was trimmed by 5 bases and the J gene end by 5 bases; junction bases not matched to a gene: 8. The germline gives CDR1 DFQATT, CDR2 SNEGSKA (reference sequence). The CDR3 loop reads CSASPSGSRETQYF. The CDR3 region has the DNA TGCAGTGCTTCTCCTAGCGGGAGCCGGGAGACCCAGTACTTC.

The sample holds many counts of this clonotype. The chain is built from TRBV5-1 and TRBJ1-1; a weak D match, TRBD1 (5 bases). The ends were cut back, 7 bases at V and 6 bases at J, with 16 bases in the middle. Germline V gene sequence: CDR1 SGHRS, CDR2 YFSETQ. The CDR3 covers 13 residues. CDR3 nucleotides: TGCGCCAGCTCCCCGGGGGTGACGGCTGAAGCTTTCTTT. Amino acid sequence: CASSPGVTAEAFF. Looking up the rest from reference TRBV5-1 and TRBJ1-1 gives the full variable domain: KAGVTQTPRYLIKTRGQQVTLSCSPISGHRSVSWYQQTPGQGLQFLFEYFSETQRNKGNFPGRFSGRQFSNSRSEMNVSTLELGDSALYLCASSPGVTAEAFFGQGTRLTVV.

This clonotype was observed a handful of times. The V call is TRBV5-1, the J call TRBJ1-3, with D perhaps TRBD1 (6 bases). In germline, CDR1 is SGHRS, CDR2 YFSETQ. CDR3 length: 12 residues. The V end was cut by 4 bases, the J end by 9 bases, with 11 bases between. The CDR3 DNA follows: TGCGCCAGCAGCACGGAACAGGGCACCATATATTTT. Its protein product is CASSTEQGTIYF.

J is TRBJ1-4 and V is TRBV12-3 or TRBV12-4; D call uncertain. V was shortened by 7 bases and J by 7 bases, with 19 bases between the two germline ends. The CDR3 has 15 amino acids. This CDR3 reads CASIGRLVDGEKLFF. The CDR3 region has the DNA TGTGCCAGCATCGGACGGTTGGTGGACGGTGAAAAACTGTTTTTT.

This clonotype occurred a few times. The chain is built from TRBV4-3 and TRBJ2-1, with a possible D match to TRBD1 (6 bases). The CDR3 extends over 15 amino acids. Germline V gives CDR1 LGHNA, CDR2 YSLEER. V was trimmed by 3 bases and J by 7 bases, leaving 16 bases between them. CDR3 region: CASSHNPAGVNEQFF. As DNA, the CDR3 is TGCGCCAGCAGCCATAATCCCGCAGGGGTTAATGAGCAGTTCTTC.

This clonotype was counted ten times or more. The chain recombines TRBV29-1 with TRBJ2-3; the match to TRBD2 covers 11 bases. V dropped 4 bases and J dropped 2; count of bases not matched to a gene: 5. The CDR3 has 15 amino acids. Germline CDR1 reads SQVTM; CDR2 reads ANQGSEA. CDR3 residues: CSVALTSGITDTQYF. The CDR3 coding sequence is TGCAGCGTTGCCTTGACTAGCGGGATCACAGATACGCAGTATTTT.

This clonotype was detected ten times or more. The chain employs TRBV28 and TRBJ1-1; D gene uncertain. The CDR3 length is 11 residues. Germline loops: CDR1 MDHEN, CDR2 SYDVKM. V was pared by 6 bases and J by 11 bases, with 13 bases between. CDR3 coding DNA: TGTGCCAGCAGATCCCCGTCTGGTGCTTTCTTT. It encodes CASRSPSGAFF.

This chain joins TRBV3-1 and TRBJ2-3, with D hard to call. CDR3 length: 11 amino acids. Trimming pared 2 bases from V and 6 bases from J, leaving 3 bases between. Per germline, CDR1 LGHDT and CDR2 YNNKEL (reference sequence). CDR3 sequence: CASSQLDTQYF. The CDR3 coding sequence is TGTGCCAGCAGCCAACTGGATACGCAGTATTTT.

This clonotype showed up many times. The V gene is TRBV2, the J gene TRBJ1-6, with D unresolved. Germline CDR1 and CDR2: SNHLY and FYNNEI. The germline V and J ends were trimmed by 8 bases and 8 bases, with 1 base remaining between them. This CDR3 comprises 9 residues. The CDR3, as DNA: TGTGCCAGCGATTCACCCCTCCACTTT. This sequence encodes CASDSPLHF.

In this sample, this clonotype turned up a few times. The genes are TRBV12-3 or TRBV12-4 and TRBJ1-5; unclear D gene. V was shortened by 7 bases and J by 7 bases, with 11 bases between the two germline ends. This CDR3 spans 12 amino acids. In DNA, the CDR3 is TGTGCCAGCACCGTAGGCAGCCAGCCCCAGCATTTT. Its translation: CASTVGSQPQHF.

With regard to this clonotype: A clone one base away is much larger, so this may be a read error. The J gene is TRBJ1-6, the V gene TRBV5-1; D gene ambiguous. Germline CDR1 reads SGHRS; CDR2 reads YFSETQ. The V gene lost 1 base and the J gene lost 5 bases, with 16 bases spanning the gap. This CDR3 region has 17 residues. The DNA of the CDR3 is TGCGCCAGCAGCTTGTTCAAGGCGGGGATCGATAATTCACCCCTCCACTTT. This sequence encodes CASSLFKAGIDNSPLHF.

The chain uses TRBV7-8 and TRBJ2-1; D unclear. Trimming took off 1 base at V and 4 bases at J, with 14 bases between the two ends. Germline CDR1 reads SGHVS; CDR2 reads FQNEAQ. The CDR3 consists of 16 residues. The CDR3 sequence is CASSLGAIGRYNEQFF. The CDR3 DNA sequence: TGTGCCAGCAGCTTAGGTGCGATAGGCAGATACAATGAGCAGTTCTTC. Full variable domain (remainder filled in from reference TRBV7-8 and TRBJ2-1): GAGVSQSPRYKVAKRGQDVALRCDPISGHVSLFWYQQALGQGPEFLTYFQNEAQLDKSGLPSDRFFAERPEGSVSTLKIQRTQQEDSAVYLCASSLGAIGRYNEQFFGPGTRLTVL.

The chain recombines TRBV12-3 or TRBV12-4 with TRBJ2-7, with TRBD1 as a possible D gene (5 bases). V lost 1 base and J lost 3, with 10 bases in between. This CDR3 comprises 14 residues. The CDR3 loop reads CASSLDRFYYEQYF. DNA for the CDR3: TGTGCCAGCAGTTTAGACAGGTTCTACTACGAGCAGTACTTC.

The J gene is TRBJ2-5, the V gene TRBV19; D not resolved. This CDR3 contains 14 residues. Looked up from germline, CDR1 is LNHDA and CDR2 is SQIVND (reference sequence). V shed 2 bases and J shed 0 bases, with 7 bases lying between them. Here the CDR3 DNA reads TGTGCCAGTAGTATACTCCAGAACCAAGAGACCCAGTACTTC. Amino acids: CASSILQNQETQYF.

Many counts were recorded for this clonotype. The V gene is TRBV3-1, the J gene TRBJ2-1; the match to TRBD1 covers 8 bases. The V gene end was trimmed by 1 base and the J gene end by 7 bases; junction bases not matched to a gene: 6. The CDR3 totals 15 residues. Germline-derived CDR1 and CDR2 are LGHDT and YNNKEL (reference sequence). The CDR3, as DNA: TGTGCCAGCAGCCAAGTCAGGGGGCCGGGGAATGAGCAGTTCTTC. Encoded protein: CASSQVRGPGNEQFF.

This clonotype was seen ten or more times. V is TRBV7-2 and J is TRBJ1-2; 7 nucleotides line up with TRBD1. Germline V lookup: CDR1 SGHTA, CDR2 FQGNSA. Trimming removed 5 bases from V and 0 bases from J; junction bases left unmatched: 6. The CDR3 loop spans 15 amino acids. Here the CDR3 DNA reads TGTGCCAGCAGCAGACAGGGAACCACTAACTATGGCTACACCTTC. It encodes CASSRQGTTNYGYTF.

The sample holds many counts of this clonotype. The chain carries TRBV20-1 and TRBJ2-5; 8 nucleotides match TRBD2. Germline values: CDR1 DFQATT, CDR2 SNEGSKA (reference sequence). The J segment lost 3 bases and the V segment lost 6 bases, leaving 6 bases of the junction unmatched. CDR3 size: 13 residues. The CDR3 region is CSAVGLAEETQYF. The CDR3 DNA follows: TGCAGTGCGGTCGGACTAGCCGAAGAGACCCAGTACTTC.

This clonotype was counted at least ten times. V is TRBV20-1 and J is TRBJ2-3; possible D gene TRBD1, 5 bases. V lost 0 bases and J lost 5, with 18 bases in between. CDR1 and CDR2 (germline): DFQATT, SNEGSKA (reference sequence). The CDR3 runs to 16 residues. CDR3: CSARDIMTSREDTQYF. The CDR3 DNA is TGCAGTGCTAGAGATATAATGACCTCCAGGGAAGATACGCAGTATTTT.

The V gene is TRBV28, the J gene TRBJ1-1, with unresolved D. CDR1 MDHEN and CDR2 SYDVKM come from the germline V gene. This CDR3 is 13 amino acids long. V shed 10 bases and J shed 7 bases, with 19 bases lying between them. The chain's CDR3 is CATFPQLMSEAFF. In nucleotides, the CDR3 is TGTGCCACTTTTCCTCAGTTGATGAGTGAAGCTTTCTTT.

This clonotype was counted ten times or more. This rearrangement joins TRBV5-1 to TRBJ1-2, with TRBD1 as a possible D gene (5 bases). CDR1 and CDR2 from the germline V gene are SGHRS and YFSETQ. The CDR3 has 16 amino acids. Trimming pared 2 bases from V and 0 bases from J, leaving 14 bases between. The CDR3 bases are TGCGCCAGCAGCTTCAAACCGGACATAGCTAACTATGGCTACACCTTC. As protein: CASSFKPDIANYGYTF. Combining the CDR3 with reference TRBV5-1 and TRBJ1-2 gives the whole variable domain KAGVTQTPRYLIKTRGQQVTLSCSPISGHRSVSWYQQTPGQGLQFLFEYFSETQRNKGNFPGRFSGRQFSNSRSEMNVSTLELGDSALYLCASSFKPDIANYGYTFGSGTRLTVV.

The chain employs TRBV14 and TRBJ1-5; 7 bases align to TRBD1. Germline lookup yields CDR1 SGHDN and CDR2 FVKESK. V lost 4 bases, J lost 6 bases, and 3 bases stayed unmatched. This CDR3 is built from 13 residues. This CDR3 reads CASSLTGTQPQHF. Written as DNA, the CDR3 is TGTGCCAGCAGCCTGACAGGGACTCAGCCCCAGCATTTT.

The rearrangement links TRBV5-6 to TRBJ1-2; no clear D. This CDR3 spans 12 amino acids. In germline, CDR1 is SGHDT, CDR2 YYEEEE. Trimming left V 7 bases short and J 3 bases short, with 10 bases between. CDR3 in amino acids: CASEGADYGYTF. DNA of the CDR3: TGTGCCAGCGAGGGTGCGGACTATGGCTACACCTTC.

This clonotype was detected only a few times. This chain connects TRBV7-8 to TRBJ2-7; D is perhaps TRBD1 (5 bases). The CDR3 loop spans 14 amino acids. The V end was cut by 0 bases, the J end by 6 bases, with 12 bases between. Germline CDR1 is SGHVS and CDR2 is FQNEAQ. The CDR3 region is CASSLARASGEQYF. The CDR3, as DNA: TGTGCCAGCAGCTTAGCCAGGGCCTCGGGCGAGCAGTACTTC. The full variable domain, completed using reference TRBV7-8 and TRBJ2-7, is GAGVSQSPRYKVAKRGQDVALRCDPISGHVSLFWYQQALGQGPEFLTYFQNEAQLDKSGLPSDRFFAERPEGSVSTLKIQRTQQEDSAVYLCASSLARASGEQYFGPGTRLTVT.

A note on this clonotype: The junction differs from germline at one of its ends, possibly a read error. The chain links TRBV27 to TRBJ2-1; the D gene is possibly TRBD1 (6 bases). Germline CDR1 MNHEY, CDR2 SMNVEV (reference sequence). This CDR3 has 16 residues. The CDR3 loop reads CASSQYRERSYDEQFF. The CDR3 DNA is TGTGCCAGCAGTCAATACAGGGAGCGGTCCTACGATGAGCAGTTCTTC.

This clonotype was counted between two and nine times. This sequence joins TRBV6-5 and TRBJ2-2; possible D gene TRBD2, 5 bases. The CDR3 contains 15 residues. CDR1 is MNHEY and CDR2 is SVGAGI in the germline V gene. The V gene lost 0 bases and the J gene lost 7 bases, with 12 bases spanning the gap. Written as DNA, the CDR3 is TGTGCCAGCAGTTACTCGAGCGGTACCCTCGGGGAGCTGTTTTTT. It encodes CASSYSSGTLGELFF.